Described below is a single TCR beta chain sequence and its context. The CDR3 contains 15 residues. CDR1 and CDR2 from the germline V gene are SNHLY and FYNNEI. The V end lost 3 bases, the J end lost 5 bases, and 16 bases lay between the germline ends. The authors built bulk TCR libraries by previously described methods with listed TCR primers. TCRdb re-analysed the PCR reads in MiXCR, keeping a single row per CDR3 protein. Of about 320,000 distinct CDR3 sequences listed, 24% are singletons. This entry is derived from a study of molecular identifiers for immune sequencing clone quantification. Study-wide context: Five aliquots were made in replicates from the RNA of around 18,000 or 91,000 naive CD8 cells, and four were sequenced.

The sample consisted of naive CD8+ T cells from blood, with Jurkat cell RNA spiked in. The subset was: FACS-sorted CD8+CD4-CCR7+CD45RA+ naive T cells. This clonotype was sampled from a human donor in good health. Some libraries in this study had Jurkat cell RNA spiked in. J is TRBJ2-5 and V is TRBV2; TRBD2 might be the D (6 bases). The CDR3 nucleotides are TGTGCCAGCAGTGAGGGTTTCGGCGGGGTGGAGACCCAGTACTTC. Protein: CASSEGFGGVETQYF.